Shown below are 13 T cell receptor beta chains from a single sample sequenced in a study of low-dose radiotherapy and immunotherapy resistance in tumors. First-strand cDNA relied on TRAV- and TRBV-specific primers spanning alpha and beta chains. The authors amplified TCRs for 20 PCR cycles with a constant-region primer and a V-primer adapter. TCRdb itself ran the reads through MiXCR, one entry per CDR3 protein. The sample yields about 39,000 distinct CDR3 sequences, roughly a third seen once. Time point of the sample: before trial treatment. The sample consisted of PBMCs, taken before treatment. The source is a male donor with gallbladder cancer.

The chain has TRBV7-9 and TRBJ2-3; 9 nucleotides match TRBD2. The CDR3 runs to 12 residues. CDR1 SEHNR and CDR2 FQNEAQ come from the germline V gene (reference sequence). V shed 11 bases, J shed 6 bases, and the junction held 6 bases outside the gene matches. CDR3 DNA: TGTGCCGGACTAGCGAGGGGGGATACGCAGTATTTT. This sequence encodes CAGLARGDTQYF. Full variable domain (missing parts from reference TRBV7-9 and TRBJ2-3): DTGVSQNPRHKITKRGQNVTFRCDPISEHNRLYWYRQTLGQGPEFLTYFQNEAQLEKSRLLSDRFSAERPKGSFSTLEIQRTEQGDSAMYLCAGLARGDTQYFGPGTRLTVL.

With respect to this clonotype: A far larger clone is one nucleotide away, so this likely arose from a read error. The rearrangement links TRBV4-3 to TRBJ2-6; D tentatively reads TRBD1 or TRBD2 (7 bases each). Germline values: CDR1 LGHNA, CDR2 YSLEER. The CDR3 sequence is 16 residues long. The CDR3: CTSSARGGSGANVLTF. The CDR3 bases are TGCACCAGCAGCGCCAGGGGGGGCTCTGGGGCCAACGTCCTGACTTTC.

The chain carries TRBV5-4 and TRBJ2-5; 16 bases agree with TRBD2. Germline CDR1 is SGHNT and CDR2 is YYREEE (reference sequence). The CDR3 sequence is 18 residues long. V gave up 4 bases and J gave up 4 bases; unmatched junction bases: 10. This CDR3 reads CASSRGTSGGAGRETQYF. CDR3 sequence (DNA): TGTGCCAGCAGCAGGGGGACTAGCGGGGGGGCCGGTAGAGAGACCCAGTACTTC.

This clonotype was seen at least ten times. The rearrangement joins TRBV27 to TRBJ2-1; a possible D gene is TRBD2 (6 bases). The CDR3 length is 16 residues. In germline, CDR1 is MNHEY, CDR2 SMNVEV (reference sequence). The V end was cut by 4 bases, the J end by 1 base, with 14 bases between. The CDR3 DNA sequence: TGTGCCAGCAGTTCCCGCTTCGGGGGATCCTACAATGAGCAGTTCTTC. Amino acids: CASSSRFGGSYNEQFF.

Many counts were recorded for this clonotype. CDR3 DNA sequence: TGTGCCAGCAGTTACCATAGGGGGCCCCTCTGGAACACTGAAGCTTTCTTT. Protein: CASSYHRGPLWNTEAFF. V is TRBV6-7 and J is TRBJ1-1; 7 nucleotides agree with TRBD1. TRBV6-7 is flagged as an ORF with uncertain function. The CDR3 contains 17 residues. With 2 bases clipped from V and 1 base from J, the junction kept 10 bases outside the gene matches.

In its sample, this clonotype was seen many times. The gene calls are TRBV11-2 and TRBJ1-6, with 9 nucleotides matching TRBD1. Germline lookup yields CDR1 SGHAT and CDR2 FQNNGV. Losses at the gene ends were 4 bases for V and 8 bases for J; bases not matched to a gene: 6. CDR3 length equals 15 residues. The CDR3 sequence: CASSSRTGVDSPLHF. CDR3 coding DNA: TGTGCCAGCAGCTCCAGGACAGGGGTGGATTCACCCCTCCACTTT. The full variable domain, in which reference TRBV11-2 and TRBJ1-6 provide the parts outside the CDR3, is EAGVAQSPRYKIIEKRQSVAFWCNPISGHATLYWYQQILGQGPKLLIQFQNNGVVDDSQLPKDRFSAERLKGVDSTLKIQPAKLEDSAVYLCASSSRTGVDSPLHFGNGTRLTVT.

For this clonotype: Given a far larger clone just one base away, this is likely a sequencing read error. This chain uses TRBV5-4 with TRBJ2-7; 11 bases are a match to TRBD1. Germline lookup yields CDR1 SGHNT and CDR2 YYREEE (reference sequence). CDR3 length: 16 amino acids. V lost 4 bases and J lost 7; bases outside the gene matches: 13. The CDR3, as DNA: TGTGCCAGCAGCACCAGATCCGGGACAGGGGGGAATGAGCAGTACTTC. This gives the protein CASSTRSGTGGNEQYF. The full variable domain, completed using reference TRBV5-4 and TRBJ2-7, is ETGVTQSPTHLIKTRGQQVTLRCSSQSGHNTVSWYQQALGQGPQFIFQYYREEENGRGNFPPRFSGLQFPNYSSELNVNALELDDSALYLCASSTRSGTGGNEQYFGPGTRLTVT.

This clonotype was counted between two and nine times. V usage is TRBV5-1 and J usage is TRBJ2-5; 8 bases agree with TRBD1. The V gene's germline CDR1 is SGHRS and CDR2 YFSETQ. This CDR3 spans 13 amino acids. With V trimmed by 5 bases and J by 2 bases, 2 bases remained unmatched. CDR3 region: CASRTGAQETQYF. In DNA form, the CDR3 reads TGCGCCAGCAGGACAGGGGCGCAAGAGACCCAGTACTTC.

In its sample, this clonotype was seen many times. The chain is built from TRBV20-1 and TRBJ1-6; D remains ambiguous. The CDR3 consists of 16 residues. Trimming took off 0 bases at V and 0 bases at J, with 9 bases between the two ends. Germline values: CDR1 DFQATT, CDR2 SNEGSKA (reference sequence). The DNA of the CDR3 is TGCAGTGCTAGAGATCTGGAGTACTCCTATAATTCACCCCTCCACTTT. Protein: CSARDLEYSYNSPLHF.

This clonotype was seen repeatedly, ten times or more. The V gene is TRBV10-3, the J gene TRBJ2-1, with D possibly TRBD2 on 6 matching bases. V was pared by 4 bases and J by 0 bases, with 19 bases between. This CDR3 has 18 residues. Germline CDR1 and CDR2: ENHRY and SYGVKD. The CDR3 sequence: CAISGDGRDSSSYNEQFF. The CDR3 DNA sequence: TGTGCCATCAGTGGGGACGGTCGGGACTCGAGCTCCTACAATGAGCAGTTCTTC.

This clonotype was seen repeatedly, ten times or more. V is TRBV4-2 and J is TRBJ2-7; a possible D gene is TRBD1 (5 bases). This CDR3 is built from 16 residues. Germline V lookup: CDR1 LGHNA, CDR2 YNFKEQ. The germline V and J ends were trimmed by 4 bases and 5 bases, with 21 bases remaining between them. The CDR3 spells CASSLLDMGRGDEQYF. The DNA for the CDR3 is TGTGCCAGCAGCCTCCTTGACATGGGGCGAGGTGACGAGCAGTACTTC.

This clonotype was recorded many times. This CDR3 reads CSAPIEGSVQETQYF. The CDR3 bases are TGCAGTGCTCCTATAGAAGGGAGCGTTCAAGAGACCCAGTACTTC. V gene TRBV20-1 combines with J gene TRBJ2-5; D is possibly TRBD2 (5 bases). Germline V gives CDR1 DFQATT, CDR2 SNEGSKA (reference sequence). The V end lost 5 bases, the J end lost 2 bases, and 18 bases lay between the germline ends. The CDR3 is made up of 15 amino acids.

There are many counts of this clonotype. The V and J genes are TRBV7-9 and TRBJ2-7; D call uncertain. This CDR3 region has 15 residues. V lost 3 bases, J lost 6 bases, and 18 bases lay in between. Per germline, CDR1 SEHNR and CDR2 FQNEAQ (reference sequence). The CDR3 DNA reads TGTGCCAGCAGCTTCAGTTCGGAACCCCTCCGCGAGCAGTACTTC. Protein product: CASSFSSEPLREQYF.